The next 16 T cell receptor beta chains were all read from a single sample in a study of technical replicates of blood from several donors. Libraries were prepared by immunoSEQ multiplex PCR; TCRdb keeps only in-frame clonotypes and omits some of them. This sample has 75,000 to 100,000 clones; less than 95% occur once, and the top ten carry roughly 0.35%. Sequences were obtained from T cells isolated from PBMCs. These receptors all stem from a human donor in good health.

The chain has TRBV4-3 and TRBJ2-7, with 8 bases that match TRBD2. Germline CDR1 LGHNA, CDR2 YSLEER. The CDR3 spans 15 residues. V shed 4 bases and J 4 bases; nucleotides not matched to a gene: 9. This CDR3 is CASSPQPREGYEQYF. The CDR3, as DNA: TGCGCCAGCAGCCCCCAGCCCCGGGAGGGGTACGAGCAGTACTTC.

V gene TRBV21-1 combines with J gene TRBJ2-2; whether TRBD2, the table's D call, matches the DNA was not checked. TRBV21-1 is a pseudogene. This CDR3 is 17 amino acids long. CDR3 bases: TGTGCCAGCAGCCCTCACCGGCTAGCGTCGAACACCGGGGAGCTGTTTTTT. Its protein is CASSPHRLASNTGELFF.

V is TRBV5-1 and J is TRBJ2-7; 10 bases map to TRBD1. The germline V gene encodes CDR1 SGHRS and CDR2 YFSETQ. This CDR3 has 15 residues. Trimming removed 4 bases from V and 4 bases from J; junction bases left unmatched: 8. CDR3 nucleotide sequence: TGCGCCAGCAGCCCGGGACAGGGGTTAACATACGAGCAGTACTTC. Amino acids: CASSPGQGLTYEQYF.

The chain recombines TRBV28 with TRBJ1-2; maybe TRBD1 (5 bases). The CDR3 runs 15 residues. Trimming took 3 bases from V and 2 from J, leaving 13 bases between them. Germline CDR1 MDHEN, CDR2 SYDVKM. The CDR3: CASSFSRGSNYGYTF. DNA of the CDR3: TGTGCCAGCAGTTTTTCAAGGGGATCCAACTATGGCTACACCTTC.

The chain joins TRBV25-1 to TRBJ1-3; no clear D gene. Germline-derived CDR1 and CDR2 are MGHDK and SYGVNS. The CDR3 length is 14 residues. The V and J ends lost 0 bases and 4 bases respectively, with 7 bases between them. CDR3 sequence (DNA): TGTGCCAGCAGTGAATATCGAACAGGAAACACCATATATTTT. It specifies CASSEYRTGNTIYF.

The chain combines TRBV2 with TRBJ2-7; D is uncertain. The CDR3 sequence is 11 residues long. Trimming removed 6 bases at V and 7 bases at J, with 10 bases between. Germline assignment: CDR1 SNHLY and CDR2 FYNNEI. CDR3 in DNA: TGTGCCAGCAGATCCACAGAGGAGCAGTACTTC. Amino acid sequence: CASRSTEEQYF.

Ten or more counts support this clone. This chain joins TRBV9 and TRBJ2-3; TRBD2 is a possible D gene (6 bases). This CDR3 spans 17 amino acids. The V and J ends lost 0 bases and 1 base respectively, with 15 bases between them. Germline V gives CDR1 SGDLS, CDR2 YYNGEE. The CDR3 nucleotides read TGTGCCAGCAGCGTAGCGGGAGCGATACTTGGCACAGATACGCAGTATTTT. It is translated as CASSVAGAILGTDTQYF.

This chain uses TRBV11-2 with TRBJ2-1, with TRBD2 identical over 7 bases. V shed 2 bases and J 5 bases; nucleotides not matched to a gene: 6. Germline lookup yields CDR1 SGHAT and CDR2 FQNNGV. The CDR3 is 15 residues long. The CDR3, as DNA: TGTGCCAGCAGCTTAACGGGAGGATCCGACAATGAGCAGTTCTTC. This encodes CASSLTGGSDNEQFF.

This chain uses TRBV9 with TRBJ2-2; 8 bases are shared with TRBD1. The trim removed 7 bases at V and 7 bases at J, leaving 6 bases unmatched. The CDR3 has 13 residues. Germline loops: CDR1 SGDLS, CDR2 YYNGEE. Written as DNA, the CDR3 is TGTGCCAGCTCAACAGGGGGATACGGGGAGCTGTTTTTT. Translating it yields CASSTGGYGELFF.

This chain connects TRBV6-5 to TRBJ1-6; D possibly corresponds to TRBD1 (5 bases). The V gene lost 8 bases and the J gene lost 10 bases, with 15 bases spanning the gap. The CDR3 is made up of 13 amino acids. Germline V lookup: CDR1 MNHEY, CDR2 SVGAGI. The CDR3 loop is CASGRQGGSPLHF. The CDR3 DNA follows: TGTGCCAGCGGAAGGCAGGGAGGCTCACCCCTCCACTTT.

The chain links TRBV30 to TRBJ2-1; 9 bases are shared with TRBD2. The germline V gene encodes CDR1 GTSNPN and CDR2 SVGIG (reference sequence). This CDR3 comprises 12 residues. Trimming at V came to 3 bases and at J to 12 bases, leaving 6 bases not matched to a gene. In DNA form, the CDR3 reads TGTGCCTGGAGCAGGACTAGCGAAGGGCAGTTCTTC. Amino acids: CAWSRTSEGQFF. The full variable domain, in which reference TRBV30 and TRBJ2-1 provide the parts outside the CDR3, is SQTIHQWPATLVQPVGSPLSLECTVEGTSNPNLYWYRQAAGRGLQLLFYSVGIGQISSEVPQNLSASRPQDRQFILSSKKLLLSDSGFYLCAWSRTSEGQFFGPGTRLTVL.

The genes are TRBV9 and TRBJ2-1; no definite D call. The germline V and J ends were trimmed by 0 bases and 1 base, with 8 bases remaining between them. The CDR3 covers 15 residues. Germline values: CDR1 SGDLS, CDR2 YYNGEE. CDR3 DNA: TGTGCCAGCAGCGTAGCAGATTTTTCCTACAATGAGCAGTTCTTC. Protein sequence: CASSVADFSYNEQFF.

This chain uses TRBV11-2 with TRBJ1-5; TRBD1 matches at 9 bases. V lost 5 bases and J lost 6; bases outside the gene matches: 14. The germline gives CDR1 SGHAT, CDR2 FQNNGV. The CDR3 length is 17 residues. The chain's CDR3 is CASSQGPGQGVGQPQHF. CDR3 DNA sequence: TGTGCCAGCAGCCAAGGACCGGGACAGGGAGTAGGTCAGCCCCAGCATTTT.

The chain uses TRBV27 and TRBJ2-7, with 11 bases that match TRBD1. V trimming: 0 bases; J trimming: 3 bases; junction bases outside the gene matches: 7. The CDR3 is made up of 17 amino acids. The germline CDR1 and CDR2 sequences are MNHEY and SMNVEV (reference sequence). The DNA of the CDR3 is TGTGCCAGCAGTTTATCTTCCCCCGGGACAGGGGGCTACGAGCAGTACTTC. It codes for CASSLSSPGTGGYEQYF.

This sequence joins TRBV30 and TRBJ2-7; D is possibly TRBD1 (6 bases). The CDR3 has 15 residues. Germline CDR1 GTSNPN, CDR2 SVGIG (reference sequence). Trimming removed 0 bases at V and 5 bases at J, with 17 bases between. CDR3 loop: CAWSVVGAGYHEQYF. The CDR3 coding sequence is TGTGCCTGGAGTGTAGTGGGGGCCGGGTACCACGAGCAGTACTTC.

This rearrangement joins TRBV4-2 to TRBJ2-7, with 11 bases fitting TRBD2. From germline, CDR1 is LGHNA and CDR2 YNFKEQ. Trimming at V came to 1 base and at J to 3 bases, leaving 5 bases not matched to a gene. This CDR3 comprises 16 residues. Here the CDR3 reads CASSQALAGAGYEQYF. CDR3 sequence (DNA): TGTGCCAGCAGCCAAGCACTAGCGGGAGCAGGCTACGAGCAGTACTTC.